This T cell receptor (beta chain) was sequenced for a study of blood T cell repertoires in COVID-19. Germline-derived CDR1 and CDR2 are GTSNPN and SVGIG (reference sequence). The CDR3 length is 15 residues. Trimming cost V 0 bases and J 12 bases; bases outside gene matches: 13. Per the study methods: Cell counts per sample came from amplifying reference gene primers. The method was immunoSEQ multiplex PCR; TCRdb's version includes in-frame clones alone and lacks a portion of them. The V and J calls and clone size come from that table; D and trimming were worked out from the DNA. Among fewer than 250,000 clones listed, roughly 80% were seen once.

The source of this sequence is a woman in her forties or fifties with acute or convalescent COVID-19. This chain uses TRBV30 with TRBJ2-1; TRBD2 aligns across 8 bases. Material: peripheral blood. The CDR3 loop is CAWSVRSGTSRGQFF. In DNA form, the CDR3 reads TGTGCCTGGAGTGTACGTAGCGGGACTTCCCGGGGGCAGTTCTTC.